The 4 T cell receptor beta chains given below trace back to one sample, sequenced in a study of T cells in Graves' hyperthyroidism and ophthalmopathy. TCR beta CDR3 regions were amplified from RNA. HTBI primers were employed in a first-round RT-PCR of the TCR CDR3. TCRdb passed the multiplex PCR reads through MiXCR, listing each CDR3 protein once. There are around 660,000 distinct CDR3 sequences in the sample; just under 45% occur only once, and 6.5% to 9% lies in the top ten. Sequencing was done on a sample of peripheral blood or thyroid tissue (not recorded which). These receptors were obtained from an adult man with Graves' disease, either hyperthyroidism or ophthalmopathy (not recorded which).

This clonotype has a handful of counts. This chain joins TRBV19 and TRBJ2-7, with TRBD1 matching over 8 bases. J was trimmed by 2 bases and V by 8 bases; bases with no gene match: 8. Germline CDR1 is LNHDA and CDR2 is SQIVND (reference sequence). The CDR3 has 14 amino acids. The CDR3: CASSPLGQAYEQYF. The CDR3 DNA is TGTGCCAGTTCGCCTTTGGGACAGGCCTACGAGCAGTACTTC.

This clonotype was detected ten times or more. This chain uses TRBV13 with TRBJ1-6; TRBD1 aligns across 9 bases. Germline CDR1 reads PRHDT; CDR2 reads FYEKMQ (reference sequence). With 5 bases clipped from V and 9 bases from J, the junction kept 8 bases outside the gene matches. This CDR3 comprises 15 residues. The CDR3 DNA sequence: TGTGCCAGCAGCACCTCCGGGACAGGGATTTCACCCCTCCACTTT. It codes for CASSTSGTGISPLHF.

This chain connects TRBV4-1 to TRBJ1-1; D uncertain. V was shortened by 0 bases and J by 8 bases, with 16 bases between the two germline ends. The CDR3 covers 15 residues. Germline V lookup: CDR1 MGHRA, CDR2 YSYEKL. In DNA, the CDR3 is TGCGCCAGCAGCCAAGATGAGTACAGAACAAAGGAAGCTTTCTTT. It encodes CASSQDEYRTKEAFF.

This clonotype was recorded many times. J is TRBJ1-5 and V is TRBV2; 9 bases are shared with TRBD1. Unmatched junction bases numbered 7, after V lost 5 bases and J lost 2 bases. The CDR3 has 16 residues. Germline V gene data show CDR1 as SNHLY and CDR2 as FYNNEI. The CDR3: CASSTTGGQGNQPQHF. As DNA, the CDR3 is TGTGCCAGCAGTACGACAGGGGGTCAGGGCAATCAGCCCCAGCATTTT.